Given below is one TCR beta chain in context. Its specificity is unknown. The sample is drawn from a study of graft-versus-host responses after intestinal transplantation. Study overall: The recipients all started with anti-thymocyte globulin induction and then took tacrolimus and steroids for three to four years. Findings and limits, study-wide: Subjects displaying graft-donor T cell macrochimerism possessed elevated graft-versus-host to host-versus-graft clonal ratios inside allografts.

Intraepithelial and lamina propria lymphocytes were released after the graft tissue was processed. The CDR3 consists of 14 residues. With 7 bases removed from V and 4 bases from J, the gap between germline ends came to 14 bases. Germline CDR1 is SNHLY and CDR2 is FYNNEI. Some clones are missing from TCRdb's copy, which holds only in-frame ones; the method was immunoSEQ multiplex PCR. Of tens of thousands of clones listed, 89% are singletons. This rearrangement joins TRBV2 to TRBJ2-4; possibly TRBD1 for D (6 bases). The sequenced sample was ileum tissue, obtained about 350 days after transplant. The sequence derives from a human patient who received an intestinal transplant, so some T cells may come from the graft donor. The CDR3 spells CASNLDSAKNIQYF. The CDR3 DNA reads TGTGCCAGCAACCTGGACAGCGCTAAAAACATTCAGTACTTC.